This T cell receptor beta chain was sequenced in a study of T-cell reconstitution after alpha-beta-depleted transplantation in children. Molecular barcoding with unique molecular identifiers was used for the TCRbeta library. MiXCR, applied by TCRdb to the PCR reads, yields one record per CDR3 protein. The sample gives fewer than 750,000 distinct CDR3 sequences, more than 20% of which show up once; 36% is in the top ten. The source material was PBMCs, sampled before TCRalphabeta/CD19-depleted stem cell transplant. This receptor was identified in a boy less than two years old with Wiskott-Aldrich syndrome, due to receive a stem cell transplant.

The CDR3 DNA sequence: TGTGCCACCAGTGGACAGGGTGGTGACAATACGCAGTATTTT. This sequence encodes CATSGQGGDNTQYF. This rearrangement joins TRBV24-1 to TRBJ2-3, with TRBD1 matching 7 bases. Looked up from germline, CDR1 is KGHDR and CDR2 is SFDVKD. The CDR3 has 14 residues. V gave up 5 bases and J gave up 7 bases; unmatched junction bases: 8.